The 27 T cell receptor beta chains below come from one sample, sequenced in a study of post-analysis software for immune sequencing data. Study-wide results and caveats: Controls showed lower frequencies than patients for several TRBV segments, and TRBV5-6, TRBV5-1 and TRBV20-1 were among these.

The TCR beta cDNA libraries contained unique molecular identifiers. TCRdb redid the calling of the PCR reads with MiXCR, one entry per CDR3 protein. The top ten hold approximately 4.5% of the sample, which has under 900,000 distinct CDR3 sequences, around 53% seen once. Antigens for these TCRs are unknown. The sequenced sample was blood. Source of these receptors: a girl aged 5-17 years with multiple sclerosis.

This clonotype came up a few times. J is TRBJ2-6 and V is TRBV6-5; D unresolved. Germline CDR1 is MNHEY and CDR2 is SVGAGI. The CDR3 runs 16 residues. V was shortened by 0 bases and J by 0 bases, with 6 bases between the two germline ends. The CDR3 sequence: CASSYSIGSGANVLTF. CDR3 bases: TGTGCCAGCAGTTACTCGATAGGCTCTGGGGCCAACGTCCTGACTTTC.

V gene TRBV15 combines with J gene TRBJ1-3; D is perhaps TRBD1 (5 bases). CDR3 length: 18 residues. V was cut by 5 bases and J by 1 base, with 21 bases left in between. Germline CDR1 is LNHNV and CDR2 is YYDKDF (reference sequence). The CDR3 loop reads CATSGTGTPGLSGNTIYF. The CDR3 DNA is TGTGCCACCAGCGGAACAGGAACGCCCGGGTTATCTGGAAACACCATATATTTT.

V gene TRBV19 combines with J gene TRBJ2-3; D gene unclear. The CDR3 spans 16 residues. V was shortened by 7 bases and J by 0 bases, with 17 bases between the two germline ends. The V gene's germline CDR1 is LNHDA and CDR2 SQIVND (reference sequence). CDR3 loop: CASKTKSSTSTDTQYF. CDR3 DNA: TGTGCCAGTAAGACGAAGTCCTCCACTAGCACAGATACGCAGTATTTT.

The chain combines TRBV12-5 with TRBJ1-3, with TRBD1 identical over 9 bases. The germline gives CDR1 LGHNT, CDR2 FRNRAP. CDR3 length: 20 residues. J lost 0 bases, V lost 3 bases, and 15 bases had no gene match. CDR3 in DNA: TGTGCTAGTGGTTTCAATAGCCGGGACAGGGATTACTACTCTGGAAACACCATATATTTT. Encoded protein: CASGFNSRDRDYYSGNTIYF.

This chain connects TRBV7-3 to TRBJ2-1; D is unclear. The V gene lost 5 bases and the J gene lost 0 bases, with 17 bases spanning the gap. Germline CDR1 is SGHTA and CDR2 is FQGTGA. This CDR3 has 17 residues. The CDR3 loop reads CASSTPLLGSSYNEQFF. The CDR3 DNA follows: TGTGCCAGCAGCACCCCCTTACTGGGCAGCTCCTACAATGAGCAGTTCTTC.

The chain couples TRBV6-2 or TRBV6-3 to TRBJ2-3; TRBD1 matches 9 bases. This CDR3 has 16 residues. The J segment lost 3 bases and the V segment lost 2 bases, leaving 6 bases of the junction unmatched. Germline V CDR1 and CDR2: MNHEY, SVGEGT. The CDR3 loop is CASSYKGQGLTDTQYF. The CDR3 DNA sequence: TGTGCCAGCAGTTACAAGGGACAGGGATTAACAGATACGCAGTATTTT.

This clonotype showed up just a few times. CDR3 sequence (DNA): TGTGCCATCGGGATTACTAGCACAGATACGCAGTATTTT. Translation gives CAIGITSTDTQYF. This rearrangement joins TRBV7-8 to TRBJ2-3, with a tentative D call TRBD2 (5 bases). Germline V gene data show CDR1 as SGHVS and CDR2 as FQNEAQ. There are 13 residues in the CDR3. Trimming left V 10 bases short and J 0 bases short, with 11 bases between.

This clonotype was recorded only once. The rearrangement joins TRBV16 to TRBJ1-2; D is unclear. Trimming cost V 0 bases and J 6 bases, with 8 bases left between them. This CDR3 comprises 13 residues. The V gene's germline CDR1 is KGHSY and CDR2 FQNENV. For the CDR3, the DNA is TGTGCCAGCAGCCAATCCACAGAGGATGGCTACACCTTC. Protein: CASSQSTEDGYTF. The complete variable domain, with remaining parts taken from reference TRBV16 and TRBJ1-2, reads GEEVAQTPKHLVRGEGQKAKLYCAPIKGHSYVFWYQQVLKNEFKFLISFQNENVFDETGMPKERFSAKCLPNSPCSLEIQATKLEDSAVYFCASSQSTEDGYTFGSGTRLTVV.

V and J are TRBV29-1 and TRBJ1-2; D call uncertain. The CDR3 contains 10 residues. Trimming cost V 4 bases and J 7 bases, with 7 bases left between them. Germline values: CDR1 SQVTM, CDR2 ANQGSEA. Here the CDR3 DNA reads TGCAGCGTTGTCGAAAGTGGCTACACCTTC. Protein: CSVVESGYTF.

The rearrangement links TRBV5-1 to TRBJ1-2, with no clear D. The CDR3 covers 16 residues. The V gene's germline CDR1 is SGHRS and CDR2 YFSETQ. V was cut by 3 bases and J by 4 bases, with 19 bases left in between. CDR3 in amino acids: CASSSTGSGETYGYTF. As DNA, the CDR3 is TGCGCCAGCAGCTCCACGGGGTCAGGCGAAACCTATGGCTACACCTTC.

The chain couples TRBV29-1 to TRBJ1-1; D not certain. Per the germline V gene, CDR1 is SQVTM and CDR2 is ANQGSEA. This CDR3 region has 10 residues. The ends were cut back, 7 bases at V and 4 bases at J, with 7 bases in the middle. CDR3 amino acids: CSAMSTEAFF. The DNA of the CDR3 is TGCAGCGCCATGAGCACTGAAGCTTTCTTT.

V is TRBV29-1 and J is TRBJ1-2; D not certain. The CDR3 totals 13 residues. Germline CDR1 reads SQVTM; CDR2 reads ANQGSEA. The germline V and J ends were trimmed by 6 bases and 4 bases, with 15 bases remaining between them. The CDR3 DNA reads TGCAGCGTCCATCCCGTGGTGCTCTATGGCTACACCTTC. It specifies CSVHPVVLYGYTF.

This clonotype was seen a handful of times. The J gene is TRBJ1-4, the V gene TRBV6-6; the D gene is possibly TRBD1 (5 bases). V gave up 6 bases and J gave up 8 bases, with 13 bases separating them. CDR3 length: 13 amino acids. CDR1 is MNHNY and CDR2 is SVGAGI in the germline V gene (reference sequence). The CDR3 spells CASSLDRQEKLFF. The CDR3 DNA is TGTGCCAGCAGCCTAGACCGACAGGAAAAACTGTTTTTT.

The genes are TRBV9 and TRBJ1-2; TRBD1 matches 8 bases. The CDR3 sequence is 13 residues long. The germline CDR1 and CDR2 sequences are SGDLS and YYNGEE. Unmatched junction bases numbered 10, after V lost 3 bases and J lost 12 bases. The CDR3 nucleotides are TGTGCCAGCAGCGCCGGACAGGGTGAGGGCCACACCTTC. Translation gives CASSAGQGEGHTF.

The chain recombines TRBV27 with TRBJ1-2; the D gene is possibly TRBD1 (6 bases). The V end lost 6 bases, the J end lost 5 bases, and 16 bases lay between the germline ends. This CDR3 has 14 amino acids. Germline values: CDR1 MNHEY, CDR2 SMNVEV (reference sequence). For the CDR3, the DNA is TGTGCCAGCAGCAGAAGGGGGGGAGTGTATGGCTACACCTTC. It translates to CASSRRGGVYGYTF.

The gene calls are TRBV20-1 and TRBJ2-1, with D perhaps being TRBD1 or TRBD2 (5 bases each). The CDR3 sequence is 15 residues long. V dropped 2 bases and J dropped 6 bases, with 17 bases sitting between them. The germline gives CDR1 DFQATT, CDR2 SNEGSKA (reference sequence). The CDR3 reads CSARSLGTIANEQFF. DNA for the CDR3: TGCAGTGCTAGATCCCTAGGGACCATAGCCAATGAGCAGTTCTTC.

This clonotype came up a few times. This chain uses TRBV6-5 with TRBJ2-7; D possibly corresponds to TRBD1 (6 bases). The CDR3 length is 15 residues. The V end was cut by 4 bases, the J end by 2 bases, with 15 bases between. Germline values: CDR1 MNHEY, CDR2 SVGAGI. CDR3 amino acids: CASSSPTGFPYEQYF. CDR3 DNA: TGTGCCAGCAGTTCACCGACAGGTTTCCCCTACGAGCAGTACTTC.

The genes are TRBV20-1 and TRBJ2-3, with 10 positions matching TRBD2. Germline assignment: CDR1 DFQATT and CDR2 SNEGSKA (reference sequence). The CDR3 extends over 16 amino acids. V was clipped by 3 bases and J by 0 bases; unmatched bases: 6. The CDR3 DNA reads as TGCAGTGCTAGGACCCTAGCGGGAGCTAGCACAGATACGCAGTATTTT. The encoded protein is CSARTLAGASTDTQYF.

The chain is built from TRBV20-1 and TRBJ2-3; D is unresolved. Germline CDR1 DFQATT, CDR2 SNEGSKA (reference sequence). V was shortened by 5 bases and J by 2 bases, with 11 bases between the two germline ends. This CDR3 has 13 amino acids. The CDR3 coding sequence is TGCAGTGCTCCGCGCGGTGTCACAGATACGCAGTATTTT. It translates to CSAPRGVTDTQYF.

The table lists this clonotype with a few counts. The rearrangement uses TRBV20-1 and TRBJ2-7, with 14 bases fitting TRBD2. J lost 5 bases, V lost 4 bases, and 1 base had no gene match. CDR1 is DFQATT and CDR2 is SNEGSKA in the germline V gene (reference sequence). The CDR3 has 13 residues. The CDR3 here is CSATGLAGDEQYF. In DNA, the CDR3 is TGCAGTGCTACGGGACTAGCGGGAGACGAGCAGTACTTC.

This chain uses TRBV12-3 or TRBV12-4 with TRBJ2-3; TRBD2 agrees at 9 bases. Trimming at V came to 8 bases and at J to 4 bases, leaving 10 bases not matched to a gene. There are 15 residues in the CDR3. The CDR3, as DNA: TGTGCCAGCTCGAGGGCGGGGGGGCAAGCAGATACGCAGTATTTT. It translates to CASSRAGGQADTQYF.

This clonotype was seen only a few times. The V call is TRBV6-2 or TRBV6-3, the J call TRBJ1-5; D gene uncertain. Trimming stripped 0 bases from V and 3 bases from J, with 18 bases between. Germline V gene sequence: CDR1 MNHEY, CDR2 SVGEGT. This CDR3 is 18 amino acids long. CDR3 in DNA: TGTGCCAGCAGTTACTCCGGGCAGGCCCACCTATTCAATCAGCCCCAGCATTTT. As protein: CASSYSGQAHLFNQPQHF.

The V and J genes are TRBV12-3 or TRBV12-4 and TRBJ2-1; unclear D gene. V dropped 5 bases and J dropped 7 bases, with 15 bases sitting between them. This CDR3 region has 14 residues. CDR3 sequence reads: CASSISTQGNEQFF. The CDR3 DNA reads TGTGCCAGCAGTATCTCCACCCAAGGGAATGAGCAGTTCTTC.

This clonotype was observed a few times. In DNA form, the CDR3 reads TGTGCCAGCAGATTCCCAGGGGGGGCCAACGTCCTGACTTTC. Amino acid sequence: CASRFPGGANVLTF. The rearrangement links TRBV6-5 to TRBJ2-6; TRBD1 might be the D (5 bases). The germline V gene has CDR1 MNHEY and CDR2 SVGAGI. V lost 6 bases to trimming and J lost 4 bases, with 10 bases between them. The length of the CDR3 is 14 residues.

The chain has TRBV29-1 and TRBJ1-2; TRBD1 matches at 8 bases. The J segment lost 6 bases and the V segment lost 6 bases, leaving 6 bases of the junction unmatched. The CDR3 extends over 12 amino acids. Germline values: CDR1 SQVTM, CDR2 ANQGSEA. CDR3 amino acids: CSVWTGQDGYTF. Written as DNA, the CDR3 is TGCAGCGTCTGGACAGGGCAGGATGGCTACACCTTC.

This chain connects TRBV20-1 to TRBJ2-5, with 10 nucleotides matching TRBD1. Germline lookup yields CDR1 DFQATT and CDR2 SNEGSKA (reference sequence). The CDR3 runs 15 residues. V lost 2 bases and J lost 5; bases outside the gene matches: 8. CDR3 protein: CSARPGTGARETQYF. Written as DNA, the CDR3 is TGCAGTGCTAGACCGGGGACAGGGGCTCGGGAGACCCAGTACTTC.

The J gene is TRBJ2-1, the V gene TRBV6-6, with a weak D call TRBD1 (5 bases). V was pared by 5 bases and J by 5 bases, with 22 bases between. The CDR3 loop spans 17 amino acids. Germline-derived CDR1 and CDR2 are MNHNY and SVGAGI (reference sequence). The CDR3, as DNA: TGTGCCAGCAGTCCCTTTGTTGGGGCTGGATCGGACAATGAGCAGTTCTTC. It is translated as CASSPFVGAGSDNEQFF.